The present entry profiles one T cell receptor (beta chain) with its context. The ends lost 0 bases at V and 17 bases at J; junction bases unmatched: 14. CDR1 is SGHKS and CDR2 is YYEKEE in the germline V gene (reference sequence). The CDR3 is 15 amino acids. The source of the sample is a study of blood T cell repertoires in COVID-19. Libraries were prepared by immunoSEQ multiplex PCR; TCRdb keeps only in-frame clonotypes and omits some of them. The repertoire holds roughly 63,000 clones, with less than 80% as singletons. The origin of this receptor is a human donor in a cohort sampled during active COVID-19. The V gene is TRBV5-5, the J gene TRBJ1-4, with 9 nucleotides matching TRBD1. Sequencing input: peripheral blood. The CDR3 DNA reads TGTGCCAGCAGCTTGGCCGGGGGAACAGGGGGCGGAGGCTTTTTT. It encodes CASSLAGGTGGGGFF.